This is a list of T cell receptor beta chains from one sample in a study of a mutant IDH1 vaccine in newly diagnosed glioma. The protocol was immunoSEQ multiplex PCR, while the TCRdb copy is restricted to in-frame clones and leaves out a portion. This sample has fewer than 100,000 clones, with 85% to 90% found just once. The source was PBMCs, collected from a glioma patient treated with radiotherapy, temozolomide or both. Receptor source: a woman between 50 and 59 years old with glioma. Both conserved end residues are part of each CDR3. The D gene is left open where the match is weak. The listing skips clone size in some rows; elsewhere it reads once, few, many or a size class.

TRBJ2-1 TRBD1 TRBV5-1 - TGCGCCAGCAGCTCGGGACAGAGAAACAATGAGCAGTTCTTC CASSSGQRNNEQFF
TRBJ2-3 - TRBV19 once TGTGCCAGTAGTCGCGGACTGGTCACAGATACGCAGTATTTT CASSRGLVTDTQYF
TRBJ2-1 - TRBV5-8 - TGTGCCAGCAGCTTGGGACAGATCTATGAGCAGTTCTTC CASSLGQIYEQFF
TRBJ1-4 - TRBV28 - TGTGCCAGCAGTTTCCCCGATCTTGCGGGTAATGAAAAACTGTTTTTT CASSFPDLAGNEKLFF
TRBJ2-7 - TRBV10-2 - TGCGCCAGCAGGGAGGGACAGAGCTACTACGAGCAGTACTTC CASREGQSYYEQYF
TRBJ2-7 TRBD2 TRBV28 - TGTGCCAGCAGCTCCCTCGGCGGGGGGCTCTACGAGCAGTACTTC CASSSLGGGLYEQYF
TRBJ2-7 - TRBV5-6 once TGTGCCAGCAGGGGGAGGGGACAGCGCTACGAGCAGTACTTC CASRGRGQRYEQYF
TRBJ1-1 - TRBV4-1 few TGCGCCAGCAGCCAAGGGACACGATTGAACACTGAAGCTTTCTTT CASSQGTRLNTEAFF
TRBJ2-2 - TRBV6-6 - TGTGCCAGCAGCCGGGGCCACACCGGGGAGCTGTTTTTT CASSRGHTGELFF
TRBJ1-1 - TRBV6-5 once TGTGCCAGCAGTTATCCCGGGTATGGTTTGGCTTTCTTT CASSYPGYGLAFF
TRBJ1-4 - TRBV28 - TGTGCCAGCAGCGCCTCGGAGGGGGGGCAGGAAAAACTGTTTTTT CASSASEGGQEKLFF
TRBJ1-1 TRBD1 TRBV2 - TGTGCCAGCAGATGGACAGGGGGGAACACTGAAGCTTTCTTT CASRWTGGNTEAFF
TRBJ2-3 TRBD1 TRBV5-6 - TGTGCCAGCAGCCCCCGACAGGGGAGCACAGATACGCAGTATTTT CASSPRQGSTDTQYF
TRBJ2-3 TRBD2 TRBV4-1 - TGCGCCAGCAGACAACAGGGGACTAGCGGGACAGATACGCAGTATTTT CASRQQGTSGTDTQYF
TRBJ2-1 TRBD2 TRBV7-3 - TGTGCCAGCAGCTTCTCTAGCGGGATCTACAATGAGCAGTTCTTC CASSFSSGIYNEQFF
TRBJ2-3 - TRBV11-3 few TGTGCCAGCAGCTTAAATATGGGTACAGATACGCAGTATTTT CASSLNMGTDTQYF
TRBJ2-7 - TRBV27 - TGTGCCAGCAGCCCCCCTCTCTCCTACGAGCAGTACTTC CASSPPLSYEQYF
TRBJ2-7 TRBD2 TRBV15 - TGTGCCACCAGCAGAGATTTAGGCACCAGCGGGGTGGACGAGCAGTACTTC CATSRDLGTSGVDEQYF
TRBJ1-1 - TRBV27 - TGTGCCAGTGCCCGCGGGAGCACGGGCACTGAAGCTTTCTTT CASARGSTGTEAFF
TRBJ1-5 - TRBV30 few TGTGCCTGGAGTATTGGAATACATCAGCCCCAGCATTTT CAWSIGIHQPQHF
TRBJ1-5 - TRBV28 - TGTGCCAGCACCTCGGACGGATTAGATCAGCCCCAGCATTTT CASTSDGLDQPQHF
TRBJ2-1 - TRBV5-1 - TGCGCCAGCAGCTCAGAGGGGGGCGGCTACAATGAGCAGTTCTTC CASSSEGGGYNEQFF
TRBJ2-1 TRBD1 TRBV19 - TGTGCCAGTAGTTCCCCAGCGGGACAGGGGTACAATGAGCAGTTCTTC CASSSPAGQGYNEQFF
TRBJ1-4 TRBD1 TRBV19 - TGTGCCAGTAAGATCCGGGACAGCCTTAATGAAAAACTGTTTTTT CASKIRDSLNEKLFF
TRBJ2-1 TRBD2 TRBV4-1 - TGCGCCAGCAGCCACCCGCTAGCGGGAGGATCGTACAATGAGCAGTTCTTC CASSHPLAGGSYNEQFF
TRBJ2-2 TRBD2 TRBV5-4 - TGTGCCAGCAGCTTAGGGACTAATCCCACCGGGGAGCTGTTTTTT CASSLGTNPTGELFF
TRBJ2-7 TRBD2 TRBV10-2 - TGCGCCAGCAAGGGTAGCGGGGCCCCCTACGAGCAGTACTTC CASKGSGAPYEQYF
TRBJ1-6 TRBD1 TRBV9 - TGTGCCAGCAGCGTAGAAGGGGGACAGGGGTTGAATTCACCCCTCCACTTT CASSVEGGQGLNSPLHF
TRBJ2-5 TRBD1 TRBV7-9 - TGTGCCAGCAGCTTAGAGGCAGGGGGAGAGACCCAGTACTTC CASSLEAGGETQYF
TRBJ1-4 - TRBV18 - TGTGCCAGCTCACTAGCGGACGGTAATGAAAAACTGTTTTTT CASSLADGNEKLFF
TRBJ2-5 - TRBV19 - TGTGCCAGTAGTGTGGGACTCCAAGAGACCCAGTACTTC CASSVGLQETQYF
TRBJ2-5 - TRBV5-1 - TGCGCCAGCAGCAATGGGGGGGGCCCCCAAGAGACCCAGTACTTC CASSNGGGPQETQYF
TRBJ2-7 - TRBV27 - TGTGCCAGCAGTCCCGTACGGGGGCAATTCTACGAGCAGTACTTC CASSPVRGQFYEQYF
TRBJ2-7 TRBD1 TRBV7-9 - TGTGCCAGCAACCGGGTGGGACAGCACTACGAGCAGTACTTC CASNRVGQHYEQYF
TRBJ1-2 - TRBV6-6 - TGTGCCAGCAGTTACTCTAGGGGTCTGGGCTATGGCTACACCTTC CASSYSRGLGYGYTF
TRBJ2-1 TRBD2 TRBV9 - TGTGCCAGCAGCGTGACTAGCGAGAGCTCCTACAATGAGCAGTTCTTC CASSVTSESSYNEQFF
TRBJ1-1 TRBD1 TRBV13 - TGTGCCAGCAGCTTAGGGGACAGGTACACTGAAGCTTTCTTT CASSLGDRYTEAFF
TRBJ1-5 - TRBV20-1 - TGCAGTGCACCAGGGGCTCAGCCCCAGCATTTT CSAPGAQPQHF
TRBJ2-1 - TRBV19 - TGTGCCAGTAGAGGAAGGAGGGGCTGGAATGAGCAGTTCTTC CASRGRRGWNEQFF
TRBJ2-5 - TRBV18 - TGTGCCAGCTCACCACCCCAGCGGGTCCAGGGGACCCAGTACTTC CASSPPQRVQGTQYF
TRBJ2-3 - TRBV18 - TGTGCCAGCTCACCAGGGTTTTCTAGCACAGATACGCAGTATTTT CASSPGFSSTDTQYF
TRBJ2-5 TRBD1 TRBV7-9 - TGTGCCAGCATAAGACAGGGTTCTAGGGAGACCCAGTACTTC CASIRQGSRETQYF
TRBJ1-2 - TRBV19 once TGTGCCAGTACAAATAACTATGGCTACACCTTC CASTNNYGYTF
TRBJ1-1 - TRBV5-4 - TGTGCCAGCAGCTTCAGGGCCTTGAACACTGAAGCTTTCTTT CASSFRALNTEAFF
TRBJ2-1 TRBD2 TRBV7-2 - TGTGCCAGCAGCTTAACTAGCGGGAGGGGAAATGAGCAGTTCTTC CASSLTSGRGNEQFF
TRBJ2-7 - TRBV7-9 - TGTGCCATCGGGGACCCCAGGGACGAGCAGTACTTC CAIGDPRDEQYF
TRBJ2-6 - TRBV10-3 - TGTGCCATCAGTGAGCCCAGCTCTGGGGCCAACGTCCTGACTTTC CAISEPSSGANVLTF
TRBJ2-2 TRBD1 TRBV5-4 - TGTGCCAGCAGCTTGGGGGGACAGGGCGACACCGGGGAGCTGTTTTTT CASSLGGQGDTGELFF
TRBJ2-7 - TRBV10-3 - TGTGCCATCACCGACGGGGTCTCCTACGAGCAGTACTTC CAITDGVSYEQYF
TRBJ1-1 - TRBV28 - TGTGCCAGCAGTTTGACCGGGGGCGCAGGGACTGAAGCTTTCTTT CASSLTGGAGTEAFF
TRBJ2-1 TRBD2 TRBV30 - TGTGCCTGGAGTGCCCTTAGCGGGGACTACAATGAGCAGTTCTTC CAWSALSGDYNEQFF
TRBJ2-3 TRBD2 TRBV11-2 once TGTGCCAGCAGCTCCACTAGCGGCCGCACAGATACGCAGTATTTT CASSSTSGRTDTQYF
TRBJ2-7 TRBD1 TRBV10-2 - TGCGCCAGCAGTGAGGCGGACAGGTCCTACGAGCAGTACTTC CASSEADRSYEQYF
TRBJ1-1 - TRBV5-1 - TGCGCCAGCATGGACAGTCCGAACACTGAAGCTTTCTTT CASMDSPNTEAFF
TRBJ2-3 - TRBV14 once TGTGCCAGCAGCCAGCCGGGACTCGGGATAGATACGCAGTATTTT CASSQPGLGIDTQYF